The clone carrying this T cell receptor (beta chain) was found once. This sample is drawn from a study of control samples from healthy donors and cancer patients. Libraries were prepared by immunoSEQ multiplex PCR; TCRdb keeps only in-frame clonotypes and omits some of them. Seen here are under 80,000 clones, roughly 92% observed once, and the top ten hold 6% to 8%. Germline-derived CDR1 and CDR2 are MGHDK and SYGVNS. Trimming removed 5 bases from V and 2 bases from J, with 12 bases in between. The CDR3 has 14 residues. The sample consisted of blood. The chain links TRBV25-1 to TRBJ1-1, with a tentative D call TRBD1 (6 bases). The TCR was taken from a woman in her thirties or forties in good health. The CDR3 DNA sequence: TGTGCCAGCAGTCTATCCGGGGGCAACACTGAAGCTTTCTTT. Translating it yields CASSLSGGNTEAFF.